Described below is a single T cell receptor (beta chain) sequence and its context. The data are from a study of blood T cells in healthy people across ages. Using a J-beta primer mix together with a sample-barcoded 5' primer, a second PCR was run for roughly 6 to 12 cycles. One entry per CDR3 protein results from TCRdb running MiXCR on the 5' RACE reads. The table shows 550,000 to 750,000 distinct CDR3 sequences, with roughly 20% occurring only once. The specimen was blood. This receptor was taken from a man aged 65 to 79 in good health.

The CDR3 coding sequence is TGTGCCAGCAGCGTCAGCCTAGCTCCAGAGACCCAGTACTTC. It yields the protein CASSVSLAPETQYF. This chain joins TRBV9 and TRBJ2-5, with D maybe TRBD2 (5 bases). From germline, CDR1 is SGDLS and CDR2 YYNGEE. The CDR3 has 14 residues. Trimming pared 2 bases from V and 4 bases from J, leaving 12 bases between. The full variable domain, in which reference TRBV9 and TRBJ2-5 provide the parts outside the CDR3, is DSGVTQTPKHLITATGQRVTLRCSPRSGDLSVYWYQQSLDQGLQFLIQYYNGEERAKGNILERFSAQQFPDLHSELNLSSLELGDSALYFCASSVSLAPETQYFGPGTRLLVL.